This passage covers 12 T cell receptor beta chains from one sample sequenced in a study of shared clonotypes between healthy human individuals. Assay used: immunoSEQ multiplex PCR; TCRdb lists only in-frame clones, some missing. This sample has approximately 1.5 million clones, with approximately 98.5% found just once. Sequences were obtained from naive CD4+ T cells sorted from blood. Subset indicated: CD45RA+ positively selected. These receptors all stem from a man between 25 and 39 years old in good health.

The chain has TRBV28 and TRBJ1-2, with TRBD1 identical over 8 bases. Germline assignment: CDR1 MDHEN and CDR2 SYDVKM. The junction had 8 bases not matched to a gene; V was cut back by 6 bases and J by 8 bases. CDR3 length: 13 amino acids. The CDR3 sequence: CASRIQGAFGYTF. The DNA of the CDR3 is TGTGCCAGCAGGATCCAGGGGGCGTTCGGCTACACCTTC.

With regard to this clone: Different DNA sequences within this sample yield the same CDR3. The V and J genes are TRBV19 and TRBJ2-7; 12 bases are a match to TRBD2. Germline CDR1 is LNHDA and CDR2 is SQIVND (reference sequence). The junction had 3 bases not matched to a gene; V was cut back by 6 bases and J by 3 bases. There are 14 residues in the CDR3. CDR3: CASSRTSGDYEQYF. CDR3 DNA: TGTGCCAGTAGCCGGACTAGCGGGGACTACGAGCAGTACTTC.

V and J are TRBV27 and TRBJ2-1; TRBD2 might be the D (6 bases). The CDR3 loop spans 17 amino acids. Trimming took 3 bases from V and 7 from J, leaving 22 bases between them. Germline-derived CDR1 and CDR2 are MNHEY and SMNVEV (reference sequence). CDR3 nucleotide sequence: TGTGCCAGCAGTTTGGGCAACCTTGGGGGGAGACGGAATGAGCAGTTCTTC. It specifies CASSLGNLGGRRNEQFF.

The chain employs TRBV5-4 and TRBJ2-3; D unclear. The CDR3 is made up of 15 amino acids. With 0 bases removed from V and 3 bases from J, the gap between germline ends came to 11 bases. Germline CDR1 SGHNT, CDR2 YYREEE (reference sequence). CDR3 in DNA: TGTGCCAGCAGCTTGGCCCTCTGGAGTACAGATACGCAGTATTTT. It codes for CASSLALWSTDTQYF.

The genes are TRBV5-1 and TRBJ2-1; no clear D. V was clipped by 3 bases and J by 6 bases, with 13 bases between them. This CDR3 region has 14 residues. From germline, CDR1 is SGHRS and CDR2 YFSETQ. CDR3 sequence (DNA): TGCGCCAGCAGCTCTTCGGACGCTTTCAATGAGCAGTTCTTC. It is translated as CASSSSDAFNEQFF. The full variable domain, in which reference TRBV5-1 and TRBJ2-1 provide the parts outside the CDR3, is KAGVTQTPRYLIKTRGQQVTLSCSPISGHRSVSWYQQTPGQGLQFLFEYFSETQRNKGNFPGRFSGRQFSNSRSEMNVSTLELGDSALYLCASSSSDAFNEQFFGPGTRLTVL.

The chain couples TRBV2 to TRBJ1-4; possible D gene TRBD1, 6 bases. CDR1 SNHLY and CDR2 FYNNEI come from the germline V gene. V was clipped by 3 bases and J by 3 bases, with 11 bases between them. This CDR3 is 15 amino acids long. The CDR3 region has the DNA TGTGCCAGCAGTGATCAGGGGCCAGCTAATGAAAAACTGTTTTTT. Its translation: CASSDQGPANEKLFF.

The chain carries TRBV29-1 and TRBJ1-4; no clear D gene. The CDR3 covers 12 residues. Trimming removed 4 bases from V and 3 bases from J, with 6 bases in between. Germline assignment: CDR1 SQVTM and CDR2 ANQGSEA. The CDR3 loop is CSVAGSNEKLFF. CDR3 nucleotide sequence: TGCAGCGTTGCCGGGTCTAATGAAAAACTGTTTTTT.

The CDR3 DNA reads TGTGCCAGCCAGCGCGGAACCTACGAGCAGTACTTC. Translated, it gives CASQRGTYEQYF. The chain combines TRBV6-5 with TRBJ2-7; D unresolved. V was pared by 8 bases and J by 2 bases, with 10 bases between. Per the germline V gene, CDR1 is MNHEY and CDR2 is SVGAGI. The CDR3 covers 12 residues.

The count of this clone is one. This sample includes further DNA sequences coding for the same CDR3. V gene TRBV7-9 combines with J gene TRBJ2-5; D is undetermined. CDR1 and CDR2 (germline): SEHNR, FQNEAQ (reference sequence). The CDR3 sequence is 12 residues long. The germline V and J ends were trimmed by 3 bases and 2 bases, with 4 bases remaining between them. CDR3 nucleotide sequence: TGTGCCAGCAGCTTCGGGCAAGAGACCCAGTACTTC. Protein product: CASSFGQETQYF.

This rearrangement joins TRBV9 to TRBJ1-1; D not certain. V was trimmed by 4 bases and J by 4 bases, leaving 14 bases between them. This CDR3 is 14 amino acids long. Germline CDR1 and CDR2: SGDLS and YYNGEE. Here the CDR3 reads CASSPTPQSTEAFF. For the CDR3, the DNA is TGTGCCAGCAGCCCGACCCCACAGAGCACTGAAGCTTTCTTT.

The chain recombines TRBV7-3 with TRBJ1-5; weak D call: TRBD1 (5 bases). The V end was cut by 2 bases, the J end by 0 bases, with 14 bases between. This CDR3 is built from 17 residues. Looked up from germline, CDR1 is SGHTA and CDR2 is FQGTGA. CDR3 sequence: CASSLEVGELSNQPQHF. The DNA for the CDR3 is TGTGCCAGCAGCTTAGAGGTAGGGGAACTTAGCAATCAGCCCCAGCATTTT.

This clone was counted once. The chain links TRBV6-5 to TRBJ2-7, with TRBD1 matching over 7 bases. This CDR3 is 15 amino acids long. J was trimmed by 2 bases and V by 2 bases; bases with no gene match: 6. In germline, CDR1 is MNHEY, CDR2 SVGAGI. The DNA for the CDR3 is TGTGCCAGCAGTTACCAAACAGGGGTCCCCTACGAGCAGTACTTC. It specifies CASSYQTGVPYEQYF.